This T cell receptor beta chain came from a study of cytomegalovirus exposure and HLA in healthy donors. Trimming at V came to 0 bases and at J to 7 bases, leaving 6 bases not matched to a gene. There are 15 residues in the CDR3. CDR1 is SGDLS, CDR2 YYNGEE, per germline. The PCR made use of 60 Vbeta and 13 Jbeta primers. Sequencing used immunoSEQ multiplex PCR; TCRdb keeps in-frame clones, though not all of them. This table has around 140,000 clones, 77% appearing once. Material for sequencing was PBMCs. V and J are TRBV9 and TRBJ2-1; 8 nucleotides align to TRBD2. This clonotype was sampled from a male donor in good health and CMV-seronegative. The CDR3 DNA reads as TGTGCCAGCAGCGTAGTCGTTAGCGGGGTTAATGAGCAGTTCTTC. Protein product: CASSVVVSGVNEQFF.